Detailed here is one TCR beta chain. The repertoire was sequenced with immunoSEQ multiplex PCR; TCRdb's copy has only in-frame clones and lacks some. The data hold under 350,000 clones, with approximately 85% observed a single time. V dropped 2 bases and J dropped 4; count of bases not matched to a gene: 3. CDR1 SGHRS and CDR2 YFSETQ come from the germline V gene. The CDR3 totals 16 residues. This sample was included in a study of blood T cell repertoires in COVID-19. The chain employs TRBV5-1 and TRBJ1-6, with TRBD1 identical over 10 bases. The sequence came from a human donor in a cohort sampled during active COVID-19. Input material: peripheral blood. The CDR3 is CASSLGQGDYNSPLHF. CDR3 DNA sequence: TGCGCCAGCAGCTTAGGACAGGGGGATTATAATTCACCCCTCCACTTT.